Listed below are T cell receptor beta chains from one sample, sequenced in a study of cytomegalovirus exposure and HLA in healthy donors. Generated by immunoSEQ multiplex PCR, the TCRdb table keeps only in-frame clones and is missing some. This table has about 77,000 clones, approximately 78% appearing once. Sequenced: PBMCs. The source is a man in his forties in good health and CMV-seronegative. Each CDR3 is given with its conserved first and last residue. Each record gives: clone size, CDR3 length, J gene, D gene, V gene, CDR3 protein, CDR3 DNA. The D gene is left open where the match is weak. Part of the rows lack a size; the others show once, few, many or a class for expanded clones.

clone size: .; CDR3 length: 13; J gene: TRBJ2-5; D gene: .; V gene: TRBV7-2; CDR3 protein: CASSRAGWETQYF; CDR3 DNA: TGTGCCAGCTCTCGTGCGGGATGGGAGACCCAGTACTTC
clone size: .; CDR3 length: 13; J gene: TRBJ2-7; D gene: .; V gene: TRBV27; CDR3 protein: CASSLGRTYEQYF; CDR3 DNA: TGTGCCAGCAGTTTGGGGAGAACCTACGAGCAGTACTTC
clone size: once; CDR3 length: 14; J gene: TRBJ2-5; D gene: .; V gene: TRBV6-5; CDR3 protein: CASSYPGVGETQYF; CDR3 DNA: TGTGCCAGCAGTTACCCCGGGGTCGGCGAGACCCAGTACTTC
clone size: .; CDR3 length: 13; J gene: TRBJ2-3; D gene: .; V gene: TRBV30; CDR3 protein: CAWSVFMTDTQYF; CDR3 DNA: TGTGCCTGGAGTGTATTTATGACAGATACGCAGTATTTT
clone size: .; CDR3 length: 15; J gene: TRBJ1-2; D gene: .; V gene: TRBV28; CDR3 protein: CASSSPPVRDYGYTF; CDR3 DNA: TGTGCCAGCAGTTCACCCCCTGTCCGGGACTATGGCTACACCTTC
clone size: .; CDR3 length: 15; J gene: TRBJ2-7; D gene: TRBD2; V gene: TRBV7-8; CDR3 protein: CASSSSGGGPYEQYF; CDR3 DNA: TGTGCCAGCAGCTCCAGCGGGGGTGGCCCCTACGAGCAGTACTTC
clone size: .; CDR3 length: 15; J gene: TRBJ2-7; D gene: .; V gene: TRBV7-2; CDR3 protein: CASSSGSGGQGEQYF; CDR3 DNA: TGTGCCAGCAGCTCCGGGAGCGGGGGACAGGGCGAGCAGTACTTC
clone size: .; CDR3 length: 16; J gene: TRBJ2-3; D gene: TRBD2; V gene: TRBV5-8; CDR3 protein: CASSLGTSGRTDTQYF; CDR3 DNA: TGTGCCAGCAGCTTGGGGACTAGCGGGAGGACAGATACGCAGTATTTT
clone size: .; CDR3 length: 15; J gene: TRBJ2-1; D gene: .; V gene: TRBV2; CDR3 protein: CASSEYSGRDNEQFF; CDR3 DNA: TGTGCCAGCAGTGAATACTCAGGCAGAGACAATGAGCAGTTCTTC
clone size: .; CDR3 length: 14; J gene: TRBJ2-7; D gene: .; V gene: TRBV10-1; CDR3 protein: CASPVTGEGHEQYF; CDR3 DNA: TGCGCCAGCCCCGTGACAGGTGAGGGGCACGAGCAGTACTTC
clone size: .; CDR3 length: 16; J gene: TRBJ2-1; D gene: TRBD2; V gene: TRBV28; CDR3 protein: CASSPGGAGSYNEQFF; CDR3 DNA: TGTGCCAGCAGCCCCGGGGGGGCAGGATCCTACAATGAGCAGTTCTTC